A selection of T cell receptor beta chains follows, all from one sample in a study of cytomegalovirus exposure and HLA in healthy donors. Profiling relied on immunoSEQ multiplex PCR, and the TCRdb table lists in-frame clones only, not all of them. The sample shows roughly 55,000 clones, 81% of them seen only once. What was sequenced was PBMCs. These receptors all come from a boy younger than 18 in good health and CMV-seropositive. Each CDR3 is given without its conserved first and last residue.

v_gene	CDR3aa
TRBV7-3	ASSAYRGYEQF
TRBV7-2	ASSFLTREETQY
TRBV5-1	ASSLGGEAF
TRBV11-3	ASSSTGAGELF
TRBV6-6	ASSPGTLIGNEQF
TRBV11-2	ASSLGPTIGDTQY
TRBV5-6	ASSFRHATLNEAF
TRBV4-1	ASSQEKGQGPSYEQY
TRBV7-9	ASSRPPESSYEQY
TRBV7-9	SSSRGVVARGEETQY
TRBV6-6	ASSFYRGNYGYT
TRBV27	ASSLSLAGDYEQY
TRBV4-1	ASSQAPLGRTRQPQH
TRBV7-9	ASSLASGANVLT
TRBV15	ATRRTDGSPLH
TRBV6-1	ASSEGAGAYNEQF
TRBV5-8	ASSRQGGETQY
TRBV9	ASSGPEEKLF
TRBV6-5	ASSARGDNSPLH
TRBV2	ASYRQYEQY
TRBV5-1	ASSSAGGGDNEQF
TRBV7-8	ASSLARDRPTNVLT
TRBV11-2	ASSARTTGPETQY
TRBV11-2	ASSLYPPSVNYGYT
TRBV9	ASSPSSGTATYEQY
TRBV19	ASSHGQGLRGYT
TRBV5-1	ASSLAERGGPTGELF
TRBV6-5	ASSEEGTGYEQY
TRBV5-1	ASSLTGTEAF
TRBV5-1	WRPAFSYEQY
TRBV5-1	ASSLRSRGNTDTQY
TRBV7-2	ASSLYLVSGYGYT
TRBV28	ASRPHTGFSYEQY
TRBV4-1	ASSHASNTIY
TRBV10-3	AISESKREVGATYGYT
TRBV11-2	ASSKNQLGSYNEQF
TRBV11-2	ASSLVRGYTEAF
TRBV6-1	ASSGGGSEGYFYGYT
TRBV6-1	ASRNPEWTGLD
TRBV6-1	ASSFTGSTGNTIY
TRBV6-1	ASTRLVKNYGYT
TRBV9	ASSPSRDRASEAF
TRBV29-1	SVVDMGSKYYEQY
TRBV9	ASSAPRNEQF
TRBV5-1	ASSSTGQLQETQY
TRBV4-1	ASSQAGGGLLGYT
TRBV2	ASCRANNQPQH
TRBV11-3	ASSSRDSYEQY
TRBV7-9	SSRQRRDTDTQY
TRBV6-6	ASRDRAINSNQPQH
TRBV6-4	ASSDSNRNSPLH
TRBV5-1	ASSLPGTSGGAWTDTQY
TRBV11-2	ASSSRTGHYERNNYGYT
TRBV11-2	ASSPPGMVVKEGEAF
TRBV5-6	ASSSPAGAEAF
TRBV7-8	ASSPGRLAGLNTGELF